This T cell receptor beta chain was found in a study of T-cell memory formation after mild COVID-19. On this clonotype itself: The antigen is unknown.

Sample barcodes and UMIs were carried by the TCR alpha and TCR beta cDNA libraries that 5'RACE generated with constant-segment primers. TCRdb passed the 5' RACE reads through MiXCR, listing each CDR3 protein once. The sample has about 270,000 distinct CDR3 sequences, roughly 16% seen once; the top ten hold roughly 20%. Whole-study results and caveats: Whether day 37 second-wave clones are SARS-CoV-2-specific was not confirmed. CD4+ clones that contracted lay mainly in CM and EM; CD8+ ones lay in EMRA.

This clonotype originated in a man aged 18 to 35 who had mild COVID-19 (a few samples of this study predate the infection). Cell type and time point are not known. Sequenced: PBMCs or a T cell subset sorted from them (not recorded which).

CDR3 nucleotides: TGTGCCAGCAGCGCCTGGGGAACTGGGGATACGCAGTATTTT. Residues: CASSAWGTGDTQYF. The genes are TRBV9 and TRBJ2-3; no definite D call. Trimming stripped 3 bases from V and 6 bases from J, with 14 bases between. CDR3 length: 14 residues. Germline V gene lookup returns CDR1 SGDLS and CDR2 YYNGEE.